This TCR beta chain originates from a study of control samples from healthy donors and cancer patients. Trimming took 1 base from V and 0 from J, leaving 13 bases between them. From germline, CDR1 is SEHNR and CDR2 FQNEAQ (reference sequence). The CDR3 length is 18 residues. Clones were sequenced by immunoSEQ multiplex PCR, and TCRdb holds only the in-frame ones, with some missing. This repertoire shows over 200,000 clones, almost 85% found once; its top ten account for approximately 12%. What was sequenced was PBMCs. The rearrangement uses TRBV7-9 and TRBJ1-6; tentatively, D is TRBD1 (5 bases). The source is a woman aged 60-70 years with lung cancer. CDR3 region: CASSLGGRSSSYNSPLHF. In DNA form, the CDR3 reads TGTGCCAGCAGCTTAGGGGGCAGGTCCAGCTCCTATAATTCACCCCTCCACTTT.